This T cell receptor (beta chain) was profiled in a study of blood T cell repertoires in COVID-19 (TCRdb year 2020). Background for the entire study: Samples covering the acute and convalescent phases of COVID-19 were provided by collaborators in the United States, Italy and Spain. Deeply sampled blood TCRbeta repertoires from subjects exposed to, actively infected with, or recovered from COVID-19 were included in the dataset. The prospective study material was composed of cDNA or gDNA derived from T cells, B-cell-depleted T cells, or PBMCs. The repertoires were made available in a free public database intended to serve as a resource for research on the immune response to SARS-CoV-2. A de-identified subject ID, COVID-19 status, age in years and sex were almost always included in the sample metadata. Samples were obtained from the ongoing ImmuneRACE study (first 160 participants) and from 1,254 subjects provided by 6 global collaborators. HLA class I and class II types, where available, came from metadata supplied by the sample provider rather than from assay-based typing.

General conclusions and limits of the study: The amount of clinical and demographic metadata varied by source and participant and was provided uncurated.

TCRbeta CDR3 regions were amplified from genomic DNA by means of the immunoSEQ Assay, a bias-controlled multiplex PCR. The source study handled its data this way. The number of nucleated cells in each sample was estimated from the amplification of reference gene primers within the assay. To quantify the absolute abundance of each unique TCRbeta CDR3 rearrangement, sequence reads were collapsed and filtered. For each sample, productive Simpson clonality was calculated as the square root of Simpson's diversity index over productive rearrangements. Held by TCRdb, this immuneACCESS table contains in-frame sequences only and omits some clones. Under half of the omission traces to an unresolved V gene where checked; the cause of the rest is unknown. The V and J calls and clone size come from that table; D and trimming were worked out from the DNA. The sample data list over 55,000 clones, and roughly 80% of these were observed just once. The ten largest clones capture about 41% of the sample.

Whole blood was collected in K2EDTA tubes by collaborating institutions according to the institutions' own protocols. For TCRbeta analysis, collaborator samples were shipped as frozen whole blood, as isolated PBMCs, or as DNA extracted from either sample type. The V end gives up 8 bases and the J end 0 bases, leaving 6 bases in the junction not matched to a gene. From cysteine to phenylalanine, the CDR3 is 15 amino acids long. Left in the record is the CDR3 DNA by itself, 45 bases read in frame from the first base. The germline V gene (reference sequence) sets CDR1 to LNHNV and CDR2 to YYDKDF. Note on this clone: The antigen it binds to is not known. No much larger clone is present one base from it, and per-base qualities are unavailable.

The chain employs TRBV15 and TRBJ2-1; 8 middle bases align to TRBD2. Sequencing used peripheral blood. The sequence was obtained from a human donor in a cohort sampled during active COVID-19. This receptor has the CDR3 CATRGGLDSYNEQFF. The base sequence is TGTGCCACCCGCGGGGGACTAGACTCCTACAATGAGCAGTTCTTC.